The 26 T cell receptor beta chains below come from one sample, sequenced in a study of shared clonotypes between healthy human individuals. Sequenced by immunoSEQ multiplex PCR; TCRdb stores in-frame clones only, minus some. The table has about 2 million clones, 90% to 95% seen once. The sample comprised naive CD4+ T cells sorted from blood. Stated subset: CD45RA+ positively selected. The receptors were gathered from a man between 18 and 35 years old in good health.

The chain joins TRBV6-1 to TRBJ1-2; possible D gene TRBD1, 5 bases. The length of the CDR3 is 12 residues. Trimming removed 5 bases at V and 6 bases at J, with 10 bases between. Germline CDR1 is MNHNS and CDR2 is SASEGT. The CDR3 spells CASSWQGNGYTF. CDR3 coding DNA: TGTGCCAGCAGTTGGCAGGGAAATGGCTACACCTTC.

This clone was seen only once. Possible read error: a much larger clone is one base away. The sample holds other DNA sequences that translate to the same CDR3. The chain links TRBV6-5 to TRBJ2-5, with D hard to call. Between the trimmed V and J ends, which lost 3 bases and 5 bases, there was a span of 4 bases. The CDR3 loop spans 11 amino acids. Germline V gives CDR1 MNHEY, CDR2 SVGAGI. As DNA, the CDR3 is TGTGCCAGCAGTTATGGCGAGACCCAGTACTTC. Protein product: CASSYGETQYF.

In nucleotides, the CDR3 is TGTGCCAGCAGCGTAGATTTAGGAACGCAGTATTTT. This codes for CASSVDLGTQYF. V is TRBV9 and J is TRBJ2-3; D unresolved. This CDR3 has 12 residues. The germline V gene has CDR1 SGDLS and CDR2 YYNGEE. The V end was cut by 0 bases, the J end by 9 bases, with 8 bases between.

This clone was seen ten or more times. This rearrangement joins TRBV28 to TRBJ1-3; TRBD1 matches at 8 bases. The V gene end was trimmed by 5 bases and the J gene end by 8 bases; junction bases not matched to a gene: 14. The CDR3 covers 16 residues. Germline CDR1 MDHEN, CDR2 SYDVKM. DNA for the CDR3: TGTGCCAGCAGTCCAATTGGACAGGGTCTAAGAGACACCATATATTTT. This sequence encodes CASSPIGQGLRDTIYF.

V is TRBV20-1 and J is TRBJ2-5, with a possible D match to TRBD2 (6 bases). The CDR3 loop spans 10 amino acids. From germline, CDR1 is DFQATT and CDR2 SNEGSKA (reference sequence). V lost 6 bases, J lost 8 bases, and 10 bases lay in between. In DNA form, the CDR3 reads TGCAGTGCCCTTGGGACTACCCAGTACTTC. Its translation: CSALGTTQYF.

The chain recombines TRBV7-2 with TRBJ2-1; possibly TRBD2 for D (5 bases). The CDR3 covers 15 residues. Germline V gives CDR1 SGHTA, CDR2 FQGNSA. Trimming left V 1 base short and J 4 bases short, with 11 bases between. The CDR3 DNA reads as TGTGCCAGCAGCTTAGACCGGACTGGTTACAATGAGCAGTTCTTC. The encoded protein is CASSLDRTGYNEQFF.

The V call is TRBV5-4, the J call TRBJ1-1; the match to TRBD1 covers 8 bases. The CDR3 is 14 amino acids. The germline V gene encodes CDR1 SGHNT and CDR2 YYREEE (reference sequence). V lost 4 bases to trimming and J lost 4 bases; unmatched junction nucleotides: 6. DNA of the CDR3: TGTGCCAGCAGCACCGGACAGGGTAGCACTGAAGCTTTCTTT. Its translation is CASSTGQGSTEAFF.

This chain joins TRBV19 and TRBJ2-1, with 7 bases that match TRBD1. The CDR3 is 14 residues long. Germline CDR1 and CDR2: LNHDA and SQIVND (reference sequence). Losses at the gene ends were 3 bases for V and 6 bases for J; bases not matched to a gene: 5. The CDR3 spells CASSIPTGTNEQFF. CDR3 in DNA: TGTGCCAGTAGTATCCCGACAGGGACCAATGAGCAGTTCTTC.

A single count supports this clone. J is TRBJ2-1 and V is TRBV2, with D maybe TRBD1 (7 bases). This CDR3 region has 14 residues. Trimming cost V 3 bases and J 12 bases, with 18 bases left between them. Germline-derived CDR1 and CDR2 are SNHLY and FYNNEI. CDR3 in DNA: TGTGCCAGCAGTGATTCAGGGGGAGGCCTCTGGCAGTTCTTC. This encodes CASSDSGGGLWQFF.

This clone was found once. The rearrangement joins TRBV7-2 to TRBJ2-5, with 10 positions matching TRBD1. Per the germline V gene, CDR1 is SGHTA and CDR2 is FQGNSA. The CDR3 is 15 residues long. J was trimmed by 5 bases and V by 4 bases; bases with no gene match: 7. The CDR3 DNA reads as TGTGCCAGCAGCTGGCCGGACAGGGGGATGGAGACCCAGTACTTC. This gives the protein CASSWPDRGMETQYF.

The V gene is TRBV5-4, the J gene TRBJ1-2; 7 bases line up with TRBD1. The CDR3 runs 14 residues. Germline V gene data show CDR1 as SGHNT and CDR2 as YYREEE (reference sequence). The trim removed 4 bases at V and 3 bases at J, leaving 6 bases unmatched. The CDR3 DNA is TGTGCCAGCAGCCGAAGGGACAGACACTATGGCTACACCTTC. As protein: CASSRRDRHYGYTF. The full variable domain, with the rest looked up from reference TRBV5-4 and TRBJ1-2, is ETGVTQSPTHLIKTRGQQVTLRCSSQSGHNTVSWYQQALGQGPQFIFQYYREEENGRGNFPPRFSGLQFPNYSSELNVNALELDDSALYLCASSRRDRHYGYTFGSGTRLTVV.

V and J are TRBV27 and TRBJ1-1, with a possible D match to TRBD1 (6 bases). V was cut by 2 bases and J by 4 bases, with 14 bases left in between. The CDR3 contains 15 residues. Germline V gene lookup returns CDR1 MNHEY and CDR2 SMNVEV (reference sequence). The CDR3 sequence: CASSLGGGPGTEAFF. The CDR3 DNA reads TGTGCCAGCAGTTTAGGAGGGGGGCCGGGCACTGAAGCTTTCTTT.

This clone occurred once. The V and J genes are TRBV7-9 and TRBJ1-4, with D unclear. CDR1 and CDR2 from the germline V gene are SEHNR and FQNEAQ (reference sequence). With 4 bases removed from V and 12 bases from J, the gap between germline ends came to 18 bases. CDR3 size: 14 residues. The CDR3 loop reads CASSSGFRMKELFF. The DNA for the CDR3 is TGTGCCAGCAGCTCCGGGTTTAGAATGAAAGAACTGTTTTTT. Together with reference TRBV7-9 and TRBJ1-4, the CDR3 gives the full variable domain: DTGVSQNPRHKITKRGQNVTFRCDPISEHNRLYWYRQTLGQGPEFLTYFQNEAQLEKSRLLSDRFSAERPKGSFSTLEIQRTEQGDSAMYLCASSSGFRMKELFFGSGTQLSVL.

For the CDR3, the DNA is TGCGCCAGCAGTGACGGAGTGGAGTCGGGTAACACCATATATTTT. Translated: CASSDGVESGNTIYF. This sequence joins TRBV10-1 and TRBJ1-3; unclear D gene. Deletions cut 3 bases from V and 7 bases from J, with 16 bases between. Germline V gene data show CDR1 as WNHNN and CDR2 as SYGVQD (reference sequence). The CDR3 is made up of 15 amino acids.

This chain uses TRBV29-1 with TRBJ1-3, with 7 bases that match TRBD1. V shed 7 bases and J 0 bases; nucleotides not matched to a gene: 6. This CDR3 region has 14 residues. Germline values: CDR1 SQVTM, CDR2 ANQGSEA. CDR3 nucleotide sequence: TGCAGCGCCGTGGGGGACAGCTCTGGAAACACCATATATTTT. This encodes CSAVGDSSGNTIYF. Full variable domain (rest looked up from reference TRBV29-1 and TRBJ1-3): SAVISQKPSRDICQRGTSLTIQCQVDSQVTMMFWYRQQPGQSLTLIATANQGSEATYESGFVIDKFPISRPNLTFSTLTVSNMSPEDSSIYLCSAVGDSSGNTIYFGEGSWLTVV.

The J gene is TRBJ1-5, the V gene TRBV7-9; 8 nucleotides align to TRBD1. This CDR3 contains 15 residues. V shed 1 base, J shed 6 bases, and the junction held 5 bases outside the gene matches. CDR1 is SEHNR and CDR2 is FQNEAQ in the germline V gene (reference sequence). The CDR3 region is CASSLGQGASQPQHF. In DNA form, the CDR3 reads TGTGCCAGCAGCTTAGGCCAGGGGGCAAGTCAGCCCCAGCATTTT.

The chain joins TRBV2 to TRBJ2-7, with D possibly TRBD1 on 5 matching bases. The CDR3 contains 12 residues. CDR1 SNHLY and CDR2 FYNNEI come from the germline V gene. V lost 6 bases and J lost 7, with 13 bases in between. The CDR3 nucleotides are TGTGCCAGCAGGTCGGCCCCAGGGGAGCAGTACTTC. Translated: CASRSAPGEQYF.

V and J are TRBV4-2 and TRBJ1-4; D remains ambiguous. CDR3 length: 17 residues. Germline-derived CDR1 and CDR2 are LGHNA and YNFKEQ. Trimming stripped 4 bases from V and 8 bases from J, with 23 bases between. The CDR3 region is CASSPQTKDLPGEKLFF. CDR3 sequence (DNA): TGTGCCAGCAGCCCCCAAACCAAAGACCTACCCGGGGAAAAACTGTTTTTT.

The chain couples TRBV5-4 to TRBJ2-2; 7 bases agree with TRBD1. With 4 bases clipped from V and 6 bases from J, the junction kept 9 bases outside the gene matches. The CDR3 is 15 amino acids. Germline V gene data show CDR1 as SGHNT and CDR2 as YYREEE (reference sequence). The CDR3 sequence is CASSTPTGTAGELFF. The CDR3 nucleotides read TGTGCCAGCAGCACGCCTACCGGGACAGCCGGGGAGCTGTTTTTT.

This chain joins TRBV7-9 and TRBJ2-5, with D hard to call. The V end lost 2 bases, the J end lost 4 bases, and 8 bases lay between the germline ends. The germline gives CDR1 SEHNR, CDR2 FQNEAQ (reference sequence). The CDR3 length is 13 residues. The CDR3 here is CASSLKPGETQYF. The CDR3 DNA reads TGTGCCAGCAGCTTAAAACCGGGAGAGACCCAGTACTTC.

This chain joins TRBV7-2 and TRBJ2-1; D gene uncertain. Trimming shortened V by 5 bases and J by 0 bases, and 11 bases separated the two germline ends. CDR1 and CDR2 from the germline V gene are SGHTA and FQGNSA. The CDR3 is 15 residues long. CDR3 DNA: TGTGCCAGCAGCGGGCGGTCCAGCTCCTACAATGAGCAGTTCTTC. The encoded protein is CASSGRSSSYNEQFF.

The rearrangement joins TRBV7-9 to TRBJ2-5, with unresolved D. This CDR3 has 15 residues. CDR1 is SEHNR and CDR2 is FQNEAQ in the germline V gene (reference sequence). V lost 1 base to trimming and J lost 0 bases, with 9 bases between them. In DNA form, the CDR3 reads TGTGCCAGCAGCTTAGGGCCCCTGTACCAAGAGACCCAGTACTTC. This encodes CASSLGPLYQETQYF.

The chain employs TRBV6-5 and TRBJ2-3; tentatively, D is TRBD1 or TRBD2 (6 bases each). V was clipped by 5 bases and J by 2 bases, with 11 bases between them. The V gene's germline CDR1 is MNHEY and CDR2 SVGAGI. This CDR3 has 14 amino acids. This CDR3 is CASSRGAVTDTQYF. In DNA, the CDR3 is TGTGCCAGCAGTAGGGGGGCGGTCACAGATACGCAGTATTTT.

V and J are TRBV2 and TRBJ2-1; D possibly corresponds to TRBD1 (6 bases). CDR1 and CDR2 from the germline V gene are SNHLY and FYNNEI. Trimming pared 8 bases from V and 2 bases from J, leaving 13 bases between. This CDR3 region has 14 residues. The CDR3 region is CASAKGTTYNEQFF. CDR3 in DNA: TGTGCCAGCGCAAAGGGGACAACCTACAATGAGCAGTTCTTC.

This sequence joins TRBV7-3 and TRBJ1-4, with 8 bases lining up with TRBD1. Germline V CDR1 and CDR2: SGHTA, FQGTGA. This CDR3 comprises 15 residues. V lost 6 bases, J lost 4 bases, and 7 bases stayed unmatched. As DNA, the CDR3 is TGTGCCAGCAGTGCCAGGGGGCTGAGTAATGAAAAACTGTTTTTT. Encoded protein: CASSARGLSNEKLFF.

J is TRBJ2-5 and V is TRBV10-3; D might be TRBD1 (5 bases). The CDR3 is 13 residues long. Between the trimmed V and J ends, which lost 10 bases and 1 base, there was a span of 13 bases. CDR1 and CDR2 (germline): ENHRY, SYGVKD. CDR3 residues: CATYGASQETQYF. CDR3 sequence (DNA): TGTGCCACCTATGGGGCTAGCCAAGAGACCCAGTACTTC.